This TCR beta chain was recovered during a study of STAT3 mutations in large granular lymphocyte leukemia. Study background: More than half of T-LGLL patients received immunosuppressive therapy.

As for this clone: As yet, its antigen is unknown.

This CDR3 is built from 13 residues. Germline loops: CDR1 MNHNY, CDR2 SVGAGI (reference sequence). Deletions cut 10 bases from V and 2 bases from J, with 14 bases between. The assay was immunoSEQ multiplex PCR, and TCRdb's table has in-frame clones only and misses some. There are some 27,000 clones in the sample; about 74% occur only once, and about 32% lies in the top ten. Points from the study as a whole: In some patients, a small highly pathogenic clone possibly went undetected. Every T-LGLL patient had at least one immunodominant TCRbeta clonotype. TCR clonotype switching after therapy occurred in about 35% of the 18 patients.

The receptor was derived from a woman aged 45-60 years with T-cell large granular lymphocyte leukemia. Some clones in this sample may be carry-over from other donors' samples. The chain carries TRBV6-6 and TRBJ1-2; no firm D call. Input material: peripheral blood mononuclear cells. The DNA for the CDR3 is TGTGCCACCCACCTAGGCGGAAACTATGGCTACACCTTC. Its translation: CATHLGGNYGYTF.